The T cell receptor beta chain under discussion was sequenced for a study of T cell responses to AZD1222 COVID-19 vaccine. The study, taken as a whole, reports: As reported, nearly half of all spike-specific TCRs target variant regions that are unmutated. Increases in Spike-specific TCR breadth and depth were seen after two AZD1222 doses.

Generated by immunoSEQ multiplex PCR, the TCRdb table keeps only in-frame clones and is missing some. This sample yields 190,000 or so clones, of which more than 85% are seen a single time; under 4% belongs to the top ten. About this clone: Its antigen is unidentified.

This CDR3 has 14 residues. From germline, CDR1 is MNHEY and CDR2 SVGEGT. V shed 4 bases, J shed 2 bases, and the junction held 3 bases outside the gene matches. Both about-4-week and about-12-week second-dose recipients were combined. This sequence joins TRBV6-2 or TRBV6-3 and TRBJ2-5, with 8 bases matching TRBD1. The origin of this receptor is an adult who received the AZD1222 COVID-19 vaccine. Sequencing used peripheral blood, obtained 28 days after the second AZD1222 dose. Here the CDR3 DNA reads TGTGCCAGCAGTTGGGACAGGTTTCAAGAGACCCAGTACTTC. It encodes CASSWDRFQETQYF.